Reported below is one T cell receptor beta chain. The data were taken from a study of PD-L1 blockade in urothelial cancer. Study details: Each patient had 0 to 3 earlier chemotherapy regimens. Samples of blood were analyzed 3 weeks (second dose) and 6 weeks after treatment start.

Assay used: immunoSEQ multiplex PCR; TCRdb lists only in-frame clones, some missing. Of about 83,000 clones detected, approximately 86% appear once; the ten largest clones hold under 6%. The sequence derives from a woman in her 70s with urothelial cancer. The sequenced sample was PBMCs, obtained around atezolizumab (anti-PD-L1) treatment.

CDR3 sequence: CASSVGTTQETQYF. CDR3 DNA: TGTGCCAGCAGTGTCGGGACAACCCAAGAGACCCAGTACTTC. J is TRBJ2-5 and V is TRBV28, with a tentative D call TRBD1 (6 bases). This CDR3 comprises 14 residues. Germline V gene lookup returns CDR1 MDHEN and CDR2 SYDVKM. V was clipped by 5 bases and J by 1 base, with 11 bases between them.